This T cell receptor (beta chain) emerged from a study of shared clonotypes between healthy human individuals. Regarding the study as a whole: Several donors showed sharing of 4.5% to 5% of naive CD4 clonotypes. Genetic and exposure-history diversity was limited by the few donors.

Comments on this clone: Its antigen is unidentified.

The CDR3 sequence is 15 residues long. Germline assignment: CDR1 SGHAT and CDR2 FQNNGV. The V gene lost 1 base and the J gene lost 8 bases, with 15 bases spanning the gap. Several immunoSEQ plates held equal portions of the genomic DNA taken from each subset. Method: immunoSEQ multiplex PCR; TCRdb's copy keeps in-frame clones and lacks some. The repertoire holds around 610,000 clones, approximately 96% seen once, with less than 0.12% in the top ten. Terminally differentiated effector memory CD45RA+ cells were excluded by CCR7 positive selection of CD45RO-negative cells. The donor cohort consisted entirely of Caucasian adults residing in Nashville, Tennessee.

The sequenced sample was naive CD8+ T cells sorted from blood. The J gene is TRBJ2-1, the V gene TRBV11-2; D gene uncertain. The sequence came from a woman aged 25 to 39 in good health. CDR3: CASSLGSNSIDEQFF. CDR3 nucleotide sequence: TGTGCCAGCAGCTTAGGGTCTAACAGTATAGATGAGCAGTTCTTC.